The 5 T cell receptor beta chains below all came from one sample that was sequenced in a study of blood T cell repertoires in COVID-19. Some clones are missing from TCRdb's copy, which holds only in-frame ones; the method was immunoSEQ multiplex PCR. The sample lists 40,000 to 45,000 clones; around 89% were seen once. Sample: peripheral blood. The origin of the receptors is a human donor in a cohort sampled during active COVID-19.

The gene calls are TRBV5-1 and TRBJ2-1; 7 positions match TRBD1. The CDR3 is 14 amino acids. Germline V gene sequence: CDR1 SGHRS, CDR2 YFSETQ. Trimming removed 4 bases from V and 7 bases from J; junction bases left unmatched: 8. CDR3 sequence: CASSPRQGGNEQFF. CDR3 bases: TGCGCCAGCAGCCCCCGACAGGGTGGGAATGAGCAGTTCTTC. Supplemented by reference TRBV5-1 and TRBJ2-1, the full variable domain reads KAGVTQTPRYLIKTRGQQVTLSCSPISGHRSVSWYQQTPGQGLQFLFEYFSETQRNKGNFPGRFSGRQFSNSRSEMNVSTLELGDSALYLCASSPRQGGNEQFFGPGTRLTVL.

The chain recombines TRBV5-1 with TRBJ2-1; D is undetermined. The germline V gene has CDR1 SGHRS and CDR2 YFSETQ. Between the trimmed V and J ends, which lost 2 bases and 0 bases, there was a span of 6 bases. The CDR3 runs 14 residues. CDR3: CASSLYNSYNEQFF. The CDR3 nucleotides are TGCGCCAGCAGCTTATACAACTCCTACAATGAGCAGTTCTTC.

The V and J genes are TRBV2 and TRBJ1-2; D ambiguous. Trimming removed 8 bases from V and 8 bases from J, with 18 bases in between. This CDR3 has 13 amino acids. Germline CDR1 SNHLY, CDR2 FYNNEI. The CDR3 loop reads CASSLPGLRGYTF. CDR3 bases: TGTGCCAGCTCTCTCCCGGGTTTGCGAGGCTACACCTTC.

The gene calls are TRBV7-8 and TRBJ2-3, with TRBD2 matching 7 bases. The trim removed 2 bases at V and 5 bases at J, leaving 13 bases unmatched. Germline V gene data show CDR1 as SGHVS and CDR2 as FQNEAQ. The CDR3 contains 17 residues. The CDR3 here is CASSLPRSGYGIDTQYF. The CDR3 bases are TGTGCCAGCAGCTTACCCCGTAGCGGGTATGGTATAGATACGCAGTATTTT. The variable domain in full, with the rest retrieved from reference TRBV7-8 and TRBJ2-3, is GAGVSQSPRYKVAKRGQDVALRCDPISGHVSLFWYQQALGQGPEFLTYFQNEAQLDKSGLPSDRFFAERPEGSVSTLKIQRTQQEDSAVYLCASSLPRSGYGIDTQYFGPGTRLTVL.

The table lists this clone with a few counts. The chain uses TRBV7-9 and TRBJ1-5; 7 bases fit TRBD1. Trimming removed 3 bases from V and 2 bases from J; junction bases left unmatched: 4. This CDR3 comprises 15 residues. Germline lookup yields CDR1 SEHNR and CDR2 FQNEAQ (reference sequence). This CDR3 reads CASSLGTGGNQPQHF. The DNA for the CDR3 is TGTGCCAGCAGCTTGGGTACAGGGGGCAATCAGCCCCAGCATTTT.